This T cell receptor beta chain was sequenced during a study of T-cell reconstitution after alpha-beta-depleted transplantation in children. Whole-study findings and limits: Where some patients showed high TCRbeta diversity at day 60, it came from recipient T cells and thymic progenitors that had survived. Alpha-beta T cells present about two months after transplant were reported to originate from several hundred expanded graft clones.

Unique molecular identifiers were used to barcode this TCRbeta library. In TCRdb, the PCR reads were re-called with MiXCR into one record per CDR3 protein. Among more than 500,000 distinct CDR3 sequences listed, approximately 10% were seen once. This clonotype was recorded many times. The antigen is undetermined. This CDR3 is 15 amino acids long. Germline lookup yields CDR1 DFQATT and CDR2 SNEGSKA (reference sequence). With V trimmed by 2 bases and J by 9 bases, 10 bases remained unmatched. The source of this sequence is a female patient aged 2-10 years who had a stem cell transplant for aplastic anemia, so the T cells may come from the graft donor. The specimen was PBMCs, mostly from graft donor cells, collected 180 days after TCRalphabeta/CD19-depleted stem cell transplant. The chain recombines TRBV20-1 with TRBJ2-7; TRBD2 matches at 13 bases. The CDR3: CSARSRLAGGHGQYF. CDR3 bases: TGCAGTGCTAGATCTAGACTAGCGGGGGGCCATGGGCAGTACTTC.